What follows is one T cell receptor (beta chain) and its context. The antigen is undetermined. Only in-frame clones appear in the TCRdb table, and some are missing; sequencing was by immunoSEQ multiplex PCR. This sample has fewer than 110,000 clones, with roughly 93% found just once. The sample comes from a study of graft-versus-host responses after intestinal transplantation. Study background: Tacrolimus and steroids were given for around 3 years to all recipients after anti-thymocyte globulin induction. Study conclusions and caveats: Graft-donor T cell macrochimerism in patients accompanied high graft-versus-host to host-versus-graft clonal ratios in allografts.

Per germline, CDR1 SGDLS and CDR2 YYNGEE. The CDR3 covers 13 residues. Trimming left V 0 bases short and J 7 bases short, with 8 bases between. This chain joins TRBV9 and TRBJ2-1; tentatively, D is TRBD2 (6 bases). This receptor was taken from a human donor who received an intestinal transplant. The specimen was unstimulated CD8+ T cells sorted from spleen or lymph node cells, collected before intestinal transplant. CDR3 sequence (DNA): TGTGCCAGCAGCGTAGATGGGGGGAATGAGCAGTTCTTC. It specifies CASSVDGGNEQFF.